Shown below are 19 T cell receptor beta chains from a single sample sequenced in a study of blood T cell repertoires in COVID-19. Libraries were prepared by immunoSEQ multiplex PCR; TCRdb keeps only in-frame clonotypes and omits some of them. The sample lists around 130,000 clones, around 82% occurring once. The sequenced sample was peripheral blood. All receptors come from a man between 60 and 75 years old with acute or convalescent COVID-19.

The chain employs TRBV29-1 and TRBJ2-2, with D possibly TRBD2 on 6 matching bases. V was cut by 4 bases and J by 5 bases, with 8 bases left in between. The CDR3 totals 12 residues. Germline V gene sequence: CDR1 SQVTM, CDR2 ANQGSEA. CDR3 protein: CSVVRGTGELFF. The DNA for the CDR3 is TGCAGCGTTGTACGGGGGACCGGGGAGCTGTTTTTT.

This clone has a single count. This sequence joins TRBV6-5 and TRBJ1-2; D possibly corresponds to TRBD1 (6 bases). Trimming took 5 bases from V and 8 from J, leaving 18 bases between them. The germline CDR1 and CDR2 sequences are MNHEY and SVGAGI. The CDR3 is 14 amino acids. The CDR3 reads CASSHGTSRGGYTF. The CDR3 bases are TGTGCCAGCAGTCACGGGACATCCAGAGGAGGCTACACCTTC.

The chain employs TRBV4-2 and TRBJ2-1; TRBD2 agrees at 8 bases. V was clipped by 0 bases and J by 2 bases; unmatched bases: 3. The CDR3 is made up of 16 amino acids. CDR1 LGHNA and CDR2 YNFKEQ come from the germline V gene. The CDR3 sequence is CASSQELSGTYNEQFF. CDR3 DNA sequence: TGTGCCAGCAGCCAAGAACTTAGCGGGACCTACAATGAGCAGTTCTTC.

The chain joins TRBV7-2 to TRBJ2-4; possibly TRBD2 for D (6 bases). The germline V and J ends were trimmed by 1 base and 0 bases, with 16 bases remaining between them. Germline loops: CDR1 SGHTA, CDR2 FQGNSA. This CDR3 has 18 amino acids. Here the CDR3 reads CASSLGRGGNLAKNIQYF. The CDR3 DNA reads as TGTGCCAGCAGCTTAGGACGGGGAGGCAACCTAGCCAAAAACATTCAGTACTTC.

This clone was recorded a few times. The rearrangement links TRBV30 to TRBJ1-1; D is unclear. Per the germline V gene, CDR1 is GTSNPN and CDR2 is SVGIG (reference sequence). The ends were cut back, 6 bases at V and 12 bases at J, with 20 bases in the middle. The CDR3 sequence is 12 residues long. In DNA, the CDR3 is TGTGCCTGCCGTCAGGCGACGACACAAACTTTCTTT. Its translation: CACRQATTQTFF.

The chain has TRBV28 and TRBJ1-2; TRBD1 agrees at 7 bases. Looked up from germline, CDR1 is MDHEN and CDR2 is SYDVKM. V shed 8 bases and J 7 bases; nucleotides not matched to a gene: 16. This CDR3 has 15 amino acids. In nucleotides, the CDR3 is TGTGCCAGCCTACCGGGACAGACGATAAGGGGTGGCTACACCTTC. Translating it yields CASLPGQTIRGGYTF.

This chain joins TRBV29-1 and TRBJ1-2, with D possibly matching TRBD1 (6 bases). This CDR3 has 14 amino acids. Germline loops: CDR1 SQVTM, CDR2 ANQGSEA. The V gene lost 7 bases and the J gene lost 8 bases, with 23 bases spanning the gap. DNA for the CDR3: TGCAGCGCACTCAGGGCTGGGGGCTCCTTAGGCTACACCTTC. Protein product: CSALRAGGSLGYTF.

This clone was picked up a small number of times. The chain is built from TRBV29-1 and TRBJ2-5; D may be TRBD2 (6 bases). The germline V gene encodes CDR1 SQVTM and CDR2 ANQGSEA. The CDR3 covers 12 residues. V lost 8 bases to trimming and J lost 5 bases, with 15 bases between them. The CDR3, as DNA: TGCAGCATCGGGAGTACGGGGGAGACCCAGTACTTC. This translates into CSIGSTGETQYF.

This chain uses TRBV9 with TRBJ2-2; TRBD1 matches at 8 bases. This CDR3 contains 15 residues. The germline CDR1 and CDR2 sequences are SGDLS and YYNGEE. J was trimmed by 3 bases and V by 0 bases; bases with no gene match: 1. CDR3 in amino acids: CASSVGGQDTGELFF. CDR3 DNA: TGTGCCAGCAGCGTAGGGGGACAGGACACCGGGGAGCTGTTTTTT.

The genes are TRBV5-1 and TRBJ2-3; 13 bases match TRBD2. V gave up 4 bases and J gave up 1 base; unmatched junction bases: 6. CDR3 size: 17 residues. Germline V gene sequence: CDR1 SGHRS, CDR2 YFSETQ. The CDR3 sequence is CASSPGTSGVRTDTQYF. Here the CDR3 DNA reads TGCGCCAGCAGCCCCGGGACTAGCGGGGTGCGCACAGATACGCAGTATTTT.

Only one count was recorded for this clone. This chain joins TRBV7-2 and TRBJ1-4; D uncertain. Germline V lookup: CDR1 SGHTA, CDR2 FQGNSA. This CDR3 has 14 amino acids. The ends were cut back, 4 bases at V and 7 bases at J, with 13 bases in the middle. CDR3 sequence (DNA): TGTGCCAGCAGCTACCAGCGGGGTCCTGAAAAACTGTTTTTT. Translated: CASSYQRGPEKLFF.

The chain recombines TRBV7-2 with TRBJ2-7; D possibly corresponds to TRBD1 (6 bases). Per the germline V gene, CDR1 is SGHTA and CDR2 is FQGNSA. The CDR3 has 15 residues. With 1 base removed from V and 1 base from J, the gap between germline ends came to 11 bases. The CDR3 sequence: CASSLGTGISYEQYF. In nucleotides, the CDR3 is TGTGCCAGCAGCTTAGGCACAGGGATATCCTACGAGCAGTACTTC.

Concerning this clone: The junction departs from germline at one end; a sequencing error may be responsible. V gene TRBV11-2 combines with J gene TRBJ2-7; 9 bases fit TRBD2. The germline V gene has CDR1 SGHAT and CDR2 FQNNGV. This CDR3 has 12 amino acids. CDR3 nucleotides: TGTGCCAGCAGCCGACTTAGCCAGCGGGGGGTGTTC. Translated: CASSRLSQRGVF.

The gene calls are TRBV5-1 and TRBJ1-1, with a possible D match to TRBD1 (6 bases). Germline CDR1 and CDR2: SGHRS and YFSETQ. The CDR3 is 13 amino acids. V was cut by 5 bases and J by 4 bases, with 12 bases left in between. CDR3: CASSWGQGTEAFF. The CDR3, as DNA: TGCGCCAGCAGTTGGGGGCAGGGCACTGAAGCTTTCTTT.

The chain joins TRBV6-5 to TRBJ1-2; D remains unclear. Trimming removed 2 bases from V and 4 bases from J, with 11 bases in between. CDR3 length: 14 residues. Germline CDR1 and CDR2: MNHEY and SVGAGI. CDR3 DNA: TGTGCCAGCAGTTACGGCGCGGAAGCCTATGGCTACACCTTC. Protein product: CASSYGAEAYGYTF.

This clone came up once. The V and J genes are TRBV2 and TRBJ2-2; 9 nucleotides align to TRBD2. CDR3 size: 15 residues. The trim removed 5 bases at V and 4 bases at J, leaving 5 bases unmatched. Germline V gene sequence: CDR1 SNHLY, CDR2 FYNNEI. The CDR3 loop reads CASSWGGRATGELFF. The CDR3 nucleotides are TGTGCCAGCAGTTGGGGCGGGAGGGCCACCGGGGAGCTGTTTTTT.

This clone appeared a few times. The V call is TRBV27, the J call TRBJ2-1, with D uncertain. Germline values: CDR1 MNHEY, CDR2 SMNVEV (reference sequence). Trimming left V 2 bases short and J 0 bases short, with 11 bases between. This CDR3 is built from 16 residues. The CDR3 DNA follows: TGTGCCAGCAGTTTAGGCAGATCAAGCTCCTACAATGAGCAGTTCTTC. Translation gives CASSLGRSSSYNEQFF.

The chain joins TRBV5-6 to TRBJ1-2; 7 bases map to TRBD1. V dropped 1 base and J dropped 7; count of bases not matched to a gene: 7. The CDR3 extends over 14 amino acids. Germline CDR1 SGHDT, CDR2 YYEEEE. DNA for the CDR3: TGTGCCAGCAGCTTGATGGCAGGGGGTGTTGGCTACACCTTC. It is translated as CASSLMAGGVGYTF.

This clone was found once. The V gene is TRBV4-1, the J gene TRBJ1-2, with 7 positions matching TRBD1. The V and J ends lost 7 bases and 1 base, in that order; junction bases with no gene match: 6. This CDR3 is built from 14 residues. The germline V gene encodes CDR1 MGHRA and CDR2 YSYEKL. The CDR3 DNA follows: TGCGCCAGCAAGTTAGACAGGGATAACTATGGCTACACCTTC. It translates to CASKLDRDNYGYTF.